Below, 30 T cell receptor beta chains from the same sample are listed, as sequenced in a study of regulatory T cells in long-lasting Graves disease. CDR3 regions were amplified by Arm-PCR using iRepertoire HTBI primers to build TCR beta libraries. Each CDR3 protein gets one entry after TCRdb re-called the multiplex PCR reads with MiXCR. This sample has approximately 400,000 distinct CDR3 sequences, with about 15% found just once. The sample's time point: newly diagnosed GD, antithyroid drugs for less than 3 months. From RNA extracted from PBMCs, the TCR library was made. The sample was also linked to a second study, of T cells in Graves' hyperthyroidism and ophthalmopathy.

The source material was peripheral blood mononuclear cells (PBMCs), sampled at new diagnosis, from a patient treated with antithyroid drugs. These receptors were collected from a woman in her thirties with Graves disease.

A note on this clonotype: Since a much larger clone is just one base distant, this may be a read error. This chain connects TRBV30 to TRBJ1-1, with D hard to call. CDR3 length: 14 amino acids. V lost 4 bases to trimming and J lost 1 base, with 13 bases between them. Germline V gene sequence: CDR1 GTSNPN, CDR2 SVGIG (reference sequence). The CDR3 reads CAWKRSSSNTEAFF. In DNA, the CDR3 is TGTGCCTGGAAAAGGAGTTCTTCGAACACTGAAGCTTTCTTT.

This clonotype appeared many times. The chain employs TRBV6-1 and TRBJ2-7; D possibly corresponds to TRBD1 (6 bases). This CDR3 contains 14 residues. Germline loops: CDR1 MNHNS, CDR2 SASEGT. The V end lost 4 bases, the J end lost 1 base, and 11 bases lay between the germline ends. CDR3 DNA sequence: TGTGCCAGCAGTGCGGGACAAAGATCCTACGAGCAGTACTTC. Its translation is CASSAGQRSYEQYF.

This clonotype has ten or more counts. The chain links TRBV20-1 to TRBJ2-5; 8 bases line up with TRBD2. Trimming at V came to 0 bases and at J to 3 bases, leaving 12 bases not matched to a gene. The germline V gene encodes CDR1 DFQATT and CDR2 SNEGSKA (reference sequence). The CDR3 contains 17 residues. The CDR3 sequence is CSARDLYGRALEETQYF. The CDR3 DNA follows: TGCAGTGCTAGAGATCTTTACGGGAGGGCCCTCGAAGAGACCCAGTACTTC.

This clonotype occurred many times. This chain links TRBV28 with TRBJ2-2, with TRBD2 matching over 10 bases. The CDR3 length is 14 residues. From germline, CDR1 is MDHEN and CDR2 SYDVKM. V lost 9 bases to trimming and J lost 1 base; unmatched junction nucleotides: 2. The CDR3 is CASIAGGNTGELFF. CDR3 bases: TGTGCCAGTATAGCGGGAGGGAACACCGGGGAGCTGTTTTTT.

The chain joins TRBV12-3 or TRBV12-4 to TRBJ2-5, with TRBD1 identical over 8 bases. The CDR3 contains 14 residues. Trimming took 5 bases from V and 5 from J; bases not matched to a gene: 7. In DNA form, the CDR3 reads TGTGCCAGCAGTGTGGACAGGGCACAGGAGACCCAGTACTTC. Translating it yields CASSVDRAQETQYF.

This clonotype was observed a few times. The J gene is TRBJ2-1, the V gene TRBV3-1, with 9 positions matching TRBD2. The CDR3 is 15 residues long. V lost 4 bases to trimming and J lost 9 bases; unmatched junction nucleotides: 10. Per the germline V gene, CDR1 is LGHDT and CDR2 is YNNKEL (reference sequence). CDR3 sequence: CASSLGLATVGEQFF. The CDR3 coding sequence is TGTGCCAGCAGCCTGGGACTAGCCACTGTGGGTGAGCAGTTCTTC.

The chain recombines TRBV29-1 with TRBJ1-1, with a weak D call TRBD1 (6 bases). CDR1 and CDR2 (germline): SQVTM, ANQGSEA. The CDR3 spans 14 residues. The V end lost 3 bases, the J end lost 0 bases, and 11 bases lay between the germline ends. CDR3 protein: CSVDPQGMNTEAFF. CDR3 coding DNA: TGCAGCGTTGACCCGCAGGGGATGAACACTGAAGCTTTCTTT. Full variable domain (missing parts from reference TRBV29-1 and TRBJ1-1): SAVISQKPSRDICQRGTSLTIQCQVDSQVTMMFWYRQQPGQSLTLIATANQGSEATYESGFVIDKFPISRPNLTFSTLTVSNMSPEDSSIYLCSVDPQGMNTEAFFGQGTRLTVV.

In the case of this clonotype: The junction departs from the called germline gene at one end, perhaps through a read error. CDR3 region: CASSLHGTGGRSSDF. CDR3 bases: TGTGCCAGCAGCTTACACGGGACAGGGGGCCGGTCGTCCGACTTC. The chain recombines TRBV11-2 with TRBJ1-2; 12 positions match TRBD1. The CDR3 has 15 residues. Germline-derived CDR1 and CDR2 are SGHAT and FQNNGV.

There are many counts of this clonotype. The gene calls are TRBV24-1 and TRBJ1-5, with D tentatively TRBD1 (5 bases). V shed 4 bases and J shed 11 bases, with 17 bases lying between them. Germline V gene sequence: CDR1 KGHDR, CDR2 SFDVKD. The CDR3 extends over 14 amino acids. In DNA, the CDR3 is TGTGCCACCAGTGACCCGGTGCGGGGGAAAGCCCAGCATTTT. Translated: CATSDPVRGKAQHF.

This clonotype was seen many times. This chain links TRBV9 with TRBJ2-5; 11 bases match TRBD2. Trimming at V came to 4 bases and at J to 2 bases, leaving 4 bases not matched to a gene. CDR3 length equals 15 residues. Germline V gives CDR1 SGDLS, CDR2 YYNGEE. The CDR3 region has the DNA TGTGCCAGCAGCTATAGCGGGAGGGAACAAGAGACCCAGTACTTC. It specifies CASSYSGREQETQYF.

Regarding this clonotype: A much larger clonotype is one base distant, so this may be a read error. This chain uses TRBV20-1 with TRBJ1-6; no clear D. There are 17 residues in the CDR3. CDR1 is DFQATT and CDR2 is SNEGSKA in the germline V gene (reference sequence). The germline V and J ends were trimmed by 0 bases and 7 bases, with 19 bases remaining between them. For the CDR3, the DNA is TGCAGTGCTAGAGATAGCTCAGCCCCAAGGGCGAATTCACCCCTCCACTTT. It codes for CSARDSSAPRANSPLHF.

This clonotype has ten or more counts. The CDR3 DNA reads as TGTGCCAGCAGTTTCTTAGCGGACACCGGGGAGCTGTTTTTT. Translated, it gives CASSFLADTGELFF. The V gene is TRBV28, the J gene TRBJ2-2, with D perhaps TRBD2 (6 bases). Trimming took off 3 bases at V and 3 bases at J, with 8 bases between the two ends. CDR1 MDHEN and CDR2 SYDVKM come from the germline V gene. The CDR3 totals 14 residues.

This clonotype has more than one count but fewer than ten. The genes are TRBV7-2 and TRBJ2-3; 9 bases are a match to TRBD2. This CDR3 region has 15 residues. Germline V CDR1 and CDR2: SGHTA, FQGNSA. V was pared by 5 bases and J by 6 bases, with 9 bases of the junction left unmatched. The CDR3 is CASSGGTSPVDTQYF. CDR3 sequence (DNA): TGTGCCAGCAGCGGGGGGACTAGCCCCGTGGATACGCAGTATTTT.

The chain links TRBV6-1 to TRBJ1-1; no clear D. There are 12 residues in the CDR3. The V gene's germline CDR1 is MNHNS and CDR2 SASEGT. With 5 bases removed from V and 1 base from J, the gap between germline ends came to 5 bases. The CDR3 DNA reads as TGTGCCAGCAGTCCAGAGAACACTGAAGCTTTCTTT. Protein: CASSPENTEAFF.

Note on this clonotype: This sequence may be a read error, since a much larger clone differs from it by one base. The V call is TRBV9, the J call TRBJ2-5; 14 bases line up with TRBD2. This CDR3 has 16 amino acids. Germline V gene lookup returns CDR1 SGDLS and CDR2 YYNGEE. V shed 4 bases, J shed 5 bases, and the junction held 7 bases outside the gene matches. The CDR3 loop is CASSPGTSGRGETQYF. DNA for the CDR3: TGTGCCAGCAGCCCCGGGACTAGCGGGAGAGGGGAGACCCAGTACTTC.

This clonotype was picked up many times. V and J are TRBV12-5 and TRBJ2-7, with D perhaps assigned TRBD1 or TRBD2 (7 bases each). V was shortened by 6 bases and J by 1 base, with 10 bases between the two germline ends. CDR1 is LGHNT and CDR2 is FRNRAP in the germline V gene. The CDR3 has 13 amino acids. CDR3 in amino acids: CASGQGGSYEQYF. CDR3 DNA: TGTGCTAGTGGCCAGGGGGGGTCCTACGAGCAGTACTTC. Based on the CDR3 plus reference TRBV12-5 and TRBJ2-7, the full variable domain is DARVTQTPRHKVTEMGQEVTMRCQPILGHNTVFWYRQTMMQGLELLAYFRNRAPLDDSGMPKDRFSAEMPDATLATLKIQPSEPRDSAVYFCASGQGGSYEQYFGPGTRLTVT.

This clonotype has only a few counts. This is likely an artifact of a read error, given a far larger clone one base away. V usage is TRBV30 and J usage is TRBJ2-1, with 8 nucleotides matching TRBD1. CDR3 size: 15 residues. The ends lost 5 bases at V and 10 bases at J; junction bases unmatched: 16. Germline CDR1 GTSNPN, CDR2 SVGIG (reference sequence). The DNA for the CDR3 is TGTGCCTGGGGAGTGGGACAGGATGGTTCCTACGAGCAGTTCTTC. Amino acids: CAWGVGQDGSYEQFF.

At least ten counts were recorded for this clonotype. The chain combines TRBV6-1 with TRBJ1-1; 8 positions agree with TRBD1. CDR3 length: 14 amino acids. J lost 5 bases, V lost 8 bases, and 10 bases had no gene match. Looked up from germline, CDR1 is MNHNS and CDR2 is SASEGT. DNA for the CDR3: TGTGCCAGCGACAGGGGCGGGGGTCGGACTGAAGCTTTCTTT. Its translation is CASDRGGGRTEAFF.

V and J are TRBV10-3 and TRBJ1-1; D not certain. The CDR3 is 16 residues long. CDR1 and CDR2 from the germline V gene are ENHRY and SYGVKD. V was pared by 0 bases and J by 4 bases, with 15 bases between. This chain's CDR3 is CAISESPGRGSTEAFF. CDR3 sequence (DNA): TGTGCCATCAGTGAGTCCCCCGGCCGGGGTTCCACTGAAGCTTTCTTT.

A remark on this clonotype: A much more abundant neighbour one base away suggests this may be a read error. V usage is TRBV20-1 and J usage is TRBJ2-1; D may correspond to TRBD1 or TRBD2 (5 bases each). Germline CDR1 and CDR2: DFQATT and SNEGSKA (reference sequence). Trimming left V 0 bases short and J 10 bases short, with 19 bases between. The CDR3 length is 15 residues. The CDR3 region is CSARDLRGESYEQFF. The CDR3 coding sequence is TGCAGTGCTAGAGATCTACGAGGGGAATCCTACGAGCAGTTCTTC.

This clonotype was seen many times. The J gene is TRBJ2-3, the V gene TRBV7-2; D is unclear. Germline CDR1 is SGHTA and CDR2 is FQGNSA. CDR3 size: 17 residues. V shed 3 bases and J shed 0 bases, with 16 bases lying between them. The CDR3 DNA follows: TGTGCCAGCAGCTTTCCACCTAGGGCGGTGAGCACAGATACGCAGTATTTT. It codes for CASSFPPRAVSTDTQYF.

This clonotype was counted ten times or more. V and J are TRBV30 and TRBJ1-2; 12 bases match TRBD1. This CDR3 contains 15 residues. Germline CDR1 reads GTSNPN; CDR2 reads SVGIG (reference sequence). Trimming cost V 5 bases and J 6 bases; bases outside gene matches: 10. CDR3 DNA sequence: TGTGCCTGGCAGCGGGACAGGGGGCTTCTGAATGGCTACACCTTC. Translation: CAWQRDRGLLNGYTF.

This clonotype showed up many times. CDR3 sequence (DNA): TGTGCCAGCAGTCACAGGGGGGACAGGGATGATCAAAAACTGTTTTTT. This gives the protein CASSHRGDRDDQKLFF. The chain links TRBV6-1 to TRBJ1-4; TRBD1 matches at 9 bases. V shed 5 bases and J 9 bases; nucleotides not matched to a gene: 13. The CDR3 consists of 16 residues. Germline V gives CDR1 MNHNS, CDR2 SASEGT.

This clonotype has at least ten counts. The J gene is TRBJ1-2, the V gene TRBV3-1; D perhaps matches TRBD1 (6 bases). The CDR3 has 13 amino acids. The V end lost 2 bases, the J end lost 7 bases, and 11 bases lay between the germline ends. The germline V gene encodes CDR1 LGHDT and CDR2 YNNKEL (reference sequence). CDR3 in amino acids: CASSQQGMGGYTF. CDR3 DNA: TGTGCCAGCAGCCAACAGGGGATGGGTGGCTACACCTTC.

This clonotype was recorded once. The chain uses TRBV27 and TRBJ1-4; possibly TRBD1 for D (6 bases). This CDR3 comprises 14 residues. CDR1 is MNHEY, CDR2 SMNVEV, per germline (reference sequence). Trimming left V 6 bases short and J 8 bases short, with 16 bases between. This CDR3 reads CASSGRGSGEKLFF. CDR3 nucleotide sequence: TGTGCCAGCAGCGGCAGGGGATCGGGGGAAAAACTGTTTTTT.

This clonotype was seen ten or more times. This sequence joins TRBV18 and TRBJ2-7; D uncertain. The CDR3 extends over 15 amino acids. V lost 1 base and J 6 bases, leaving 16 bases between the germline ends. Germline assignment: CDR1 KGHSH and CDR2 LQKENI. In nucleotides, the CDR3 is TGTGCCAGCTCACCACGGAGTGAACACGTTCGCGAGCAGTACTTC. Its translation is CASSPRSEHVREQYF.

This clonotype was seen only a few times. The chain has TRBV4-1 and TRBJ2-5; unclear D gene. V was trimmed by 2 bases and J by 3 bases, leaving 10 bases between them. This CDR3 spans 14 amino acids. CDR1 is MGHRA, CDR2 YSYEKL, per germline. In DNA form, the CDR3 reads TGCGCCAGCAGCCAACAAAACAATAAAGAGACCCAGTACTTC. Encoded protein: CASSQQNNKETQYF.

This clonotype was seen repeatedly, ten times or more. The genes are TRBV28 and TRBJ2-7, with 8 bases matching TRBD1. Unmatched junction bases numbered 6, after V lost 5 bases and J lost 3 bases. Germline lookup yields CDR1 MDHEN and CDR2 SYDVKM. This CDR3 has 14 residues. The CDR3 DNA reads TGTGCCAGCAGTCCCACCGGGACAGGCTACGAGCAGTACTTC. Translated: CASSPTGTGYEQYF.

This clonotype was observed once. This sequence joins TRBV7-6 and TRBJ2-3; 13 bases align to TRBD2. The CDR3 loop spans 15 amino acids. Trimming cost V 5 bases and J 5 bases; bases outside gene matches: 4. Per germline, CDR1 SGHVS and CDR2 FNYEAQ. The CDR3 region is CASSGTSGTGDTQYF. In nucleotides, the CDR3 is TGTGCCAGCAGCGGGACTAGCGGGACAGGAGATACGCAGTATTTT.

Details on this clonotype: The junction departs from germline at one end; a sequencing error may be responsible. The J gene is TRBJ1-2, the V gene TRBV6-2 or TRBV6-3, with D possibly TRBD1 on 5 matching bases. CDR1 is MNHEY and CDR2 is SVGEGT in the germline V gene. The CDR3 is 13 amino acids. This CDR3 reads CASSEGRNYGYTF. For the CDR3, the DNA is TGCGCCAGCAGTGAGGGGCGGAACTATGGCTACACCTTC.